The sequence of this T cell receptor beta chain was determined in a study of graft-versus-host responses after intestinal transplantation. In regard to this clone: Its antigen is undetermined.

CDR3 length: 14 amino acids. J lost 2 bases, V lost 5 bases, and 5 bases had no gene match. Germline CDR1 is PRHDT and CDR2 is FYEKMQ (reference sequence). Some clones are missing from TCRdb's copy, which holds only in-frame ones; the method was immunoSEQ multiplex PCR. In the table there are about 110,000 clones, 80% to 95% of which are singletons. This receptor was identified in a human donor who received an intestinal transplant. The chain joins TRBV13 to TRBJ2-7, with 8 bases that match TRBD2. Material: unstimulated CD8+ T cells sorted from spleen or lymph node cells, obtained before intestinal transplant. The CDR3 DNA reads TGTGCCAGCAGCACTCGGACTAGCACCTACGAGCAGTACTTC. It encodes CASSTRTSTYEQYF.